These T cell receptor beta chains were read from a single sample in a study of patients and donors after allogeneic stem cell transplantation. TCRdb ran MiXCR on the RT-PCR reads and lists one entry per CDR3 protein. The sample holds some 880,000 distinct CDR3 sequences, 18% seen once. Sequenced: blood, either unsorted or a sorted T cell fraction (not recorded which). The receptors were gathered from a human donor who was either an allogeneic HSCT recipient or a stem cell or donor lymphocyte infusion donor (not recorded which). It is not recorded whose cells these are; they may come from a transplant donor. Both conserved end residues are part of each CDR3. The order of the fields is J gene, V gene, CDR3 protein.

TRBJ2-3,TRBV20-1,CSARRPGLSTDTQYF
TRBJ2-5,TRBV29-1,CSVVGLEETQYF
TRBJ2-6,TRBV28,CASSFWGPNSGANVLTF
TRBJ1-2,TRBV10-3,CAISLREVNYGYTF
TRBJ1-2,TRBV20-1,CSAAIGSVTSNYGYTF
TRBJ2-1,TRBV2,CASNPGGGSYNEQFF
TRBJ2-3,TRBV7-9,CASSFEYGTDTQYF
TRBJ2-5,TRBV6-1,CASSLGQGGFRTQYF
TRBJ2-7,TRBV27,CASSILGRITYEQYF
TRBJ1-1,TRBV7-9,CAKQTGERGGTEAFF
TRBJ2-1,TRBV19,CASSGSGGPDEQFF
TRBJ2-5,TRBV3-1,CASSQESSGRAGQETQYF
TRBJ2-1,TRBV7-9,CASSLEWGLSSYNEQFF
TRBJ2-1,TRBV6-2/TRBV6-3,CASTTWGLHFNEQFF
TRBJ2-1,TRBV11-2,CASSLVESWGLTYNEQFF
TRBJ1-6,TRBV4-2,CASSQDKGLSNSPLHF
TRBJ1-1,TRBV12-3/TRBV12-4,CASNSLSRGLGNTEAFF
TRBJ2-7,TRBV9,CASSGPGRGGNEQYF
TRBJ2-7,TRBV3-1,CASSHRDRSYEQYF
TRBJ2-7,TRBV10-3,CAISKGPYEQYF
TRBJ2-5,TRBV5-1,CASSLEGEETQYF